These T cell receptor beta chains were read from a single sample in a study of naive and memory T cell subsets. TCRdb independently ran MiXCR on the UMI-ligation and nested PCR reads; one entry per CDR3 protein. The sample has 130,000 to 150,000 distinct CDR3 sequences, about 17% seen once; the top ten hold approximately 0.13%. Sequencing was carried out using naive CD4+ T cells from blood. The receptors stem from a human donor in good health. The CDR3 runs from the conserved cysteine through the conserved F or W.

V gene	J gene	CDR3 protein
TRBV7-3	TRBJ2-3	CASSSPGLGATDTQYF
TRBV20-1	TRBJ2-2	CSASIRERGELFF
TRBV11-2	TRBJ1-4	CASSPGQTATNEKLFF
TRBV5-1	TRBJ2-1	CASSLGPGPNEQFF
TRBV27	TRBJ2-6	CASSSMLGSRIVSGANVLTF
TRBV7-6	TRBJ2-3	CASSLAPGLGSTDTQYF
TRBV24-1	TRBJ2-2	CATSDPSGRVTGELFF
TRBV12-3/TRBV12-4	TRBJ1-5	CASRQTGGSNQPQHF
TRBV6-6	TRBJ1-5	CAAKSGPSWDSNQPQHF
TRBV10-3	TRBJ1-2	CASAMTGNYGYTF
TRBV6-6	TRBJ2-3	CASSSPGRASTDTQYF
TRBV7-2	TRBJ1-6	CASSLVYSPLHF
TRBV7-2	TRBJ2-7	CASSERTSGRNEQYF
TRBV7-9	TRBJ2-1	CASRRPPSGTYNEQFF
TRBV6-1	TRBJ2-5	CASSERGAETQYF
TRBV29-1	TRBJ2-1	CSARNYNEQFF
TRBV7-8	TRBJ1-2	CASSLSGPGVDYGYTF
TRBV28	TRBJ2-7	CASSCVDYEQYF
TRBV30	TRBJ2-3	CAWSVGSLRADTQYF
TRBV12-3/TRBV12-4	TRBJ2-5	CASSRGLAGGPRRRNEETQYF
TRBV29-1	TRBJ1-1	CSVLPMSASVDTEAFF
TRBV6-5	TRBJ2-3	CASSRTGGRGTDTQYF
TRBV19	TRBJ1-1	CASGQGEAFF
TRBV4-2	TRBJ1-6	CASSHPRQSQDSPLHF
TRBV10-1	TRBJ2-7	CASSELSGSSYEQYF
TRBV5-4	TRBJ2-5	CASSPQIQETQYF
TRBV29-1	TRBJ2-7	CSVGLAGWEQYF
TRBV19	TRBJ2-1	CASRRRGGDEQFF
TRBV20-1	TRBJ2-2	CSATGVWNTGELFF
TRBV12-3/TRBV12-4	TRBJ2-1	CASSFGDRTYNEQFF
TRBV24-1	TRBJ1-5	CATSEDPQGQPQHF
TRBV24-1	TRBJ1-2	CATSDGSNYGYTF
TRBV20-1	TRBJ1-2	CSASRGGVWTLNYGYTF
TRBV7-2	TRBJ2-5	CASSLVRSETQYF
TRBV29-1	TRBJ2-2	CSVESREFTGELFF
TRBV11-1	TRBJ2-1	CASSLPGLAGVVEQFF
TRBV20-1	TRBJ1-2	CSARDKGVWLGYTF
TRBV6-6	TRBJ2-7	CASSPRDRYGGEQYF
TRBV7-9	TRBJ2-7	CASSLAQGAFYEQYF
TRBV6-1	TRBJ2-5	CATLHESSWETQYF
TRBV2	TRBJ1-5	CASSLRGSGQPQHF